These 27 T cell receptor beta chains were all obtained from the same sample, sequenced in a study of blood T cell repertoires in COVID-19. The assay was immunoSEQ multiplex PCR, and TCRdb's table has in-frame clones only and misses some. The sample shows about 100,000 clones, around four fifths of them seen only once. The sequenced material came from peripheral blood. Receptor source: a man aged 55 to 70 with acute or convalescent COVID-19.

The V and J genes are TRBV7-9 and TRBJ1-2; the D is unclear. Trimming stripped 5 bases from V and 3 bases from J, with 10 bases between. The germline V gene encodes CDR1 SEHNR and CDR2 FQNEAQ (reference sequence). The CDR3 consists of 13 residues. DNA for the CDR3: TGTGCCAGCAGCGTAGGAACTGACTATGGCTACACCTTC. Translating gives CASSVGTDYGYTF.

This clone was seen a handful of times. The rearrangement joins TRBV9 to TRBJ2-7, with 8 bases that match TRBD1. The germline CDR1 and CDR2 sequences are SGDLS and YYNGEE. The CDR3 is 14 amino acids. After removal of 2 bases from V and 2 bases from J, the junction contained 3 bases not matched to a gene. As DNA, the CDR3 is TGTGCCAGCAGCGTGACAGGGGTAGCCTACGAGCAGTACTTC. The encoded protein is CASSVTGVAYEQYF. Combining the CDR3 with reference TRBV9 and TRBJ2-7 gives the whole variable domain DSGVTQTPKHLITATGQRVTLRCSPRSGDLSVYWYQQSLDQGLQFLIQYYNGEERAKGNILERFSAQQFPDLHSELNLSSLELGDSALYFCASSVTGVAYEQYFGPGTRLTVT.

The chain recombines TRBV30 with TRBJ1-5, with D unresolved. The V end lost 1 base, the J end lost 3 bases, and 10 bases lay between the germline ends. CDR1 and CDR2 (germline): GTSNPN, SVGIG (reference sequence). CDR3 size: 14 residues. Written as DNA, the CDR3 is TGTGCCTGGAGTGGAGGGAGCCTCAATCAGCCCCAGCATTTT. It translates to CAWSGGSLNQPQHF.

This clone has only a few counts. The CDR3 DNA is TGCAGCGTTACCCCAGGGACAGGGGGCTCCTACGAGCAGTACTTC. Translating gives CSVTPGTGGSYEQYF. The chain employs TRBV29-1 and TRBJ2-7, with 11 nucleotides matching TRBD1. The CDR3 is made up of 15 amino acids. J gave up 0 bases and V 5 bases, and 6 bases lay outside the gene matches. Germline-derived CDR1 and CDR2 are SQVTM and ANQGSEA.

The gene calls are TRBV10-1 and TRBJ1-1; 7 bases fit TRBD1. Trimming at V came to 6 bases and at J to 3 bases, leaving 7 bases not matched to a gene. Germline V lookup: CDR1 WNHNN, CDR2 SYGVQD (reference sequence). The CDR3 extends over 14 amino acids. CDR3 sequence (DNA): TGCGCCAGCAGCCCAGGGGGTAAGGACACTGAAGCTTTCTTT. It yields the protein CASSPGGKDTEAFF.

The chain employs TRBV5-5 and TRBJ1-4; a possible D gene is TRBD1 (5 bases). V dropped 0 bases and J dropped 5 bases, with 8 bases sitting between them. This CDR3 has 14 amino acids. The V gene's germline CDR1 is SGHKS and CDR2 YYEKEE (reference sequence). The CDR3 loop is CASSLAGQNEKLFF. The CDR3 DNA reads TGTGCCAGCAGCTTGGCAGGGCAGAATGAAAAACTGTTTTTT. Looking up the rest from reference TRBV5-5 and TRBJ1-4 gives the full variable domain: DAGVTQSPTHLIKTRGQQVTLRCSPISGHKSVSWYQQVLGQGPQFIFQYYEKEERGRGNFPDRFSARQFPNYSSELNVNALLLGDSALYLCASSLAGQNEKLFFGSGTQLSVL.

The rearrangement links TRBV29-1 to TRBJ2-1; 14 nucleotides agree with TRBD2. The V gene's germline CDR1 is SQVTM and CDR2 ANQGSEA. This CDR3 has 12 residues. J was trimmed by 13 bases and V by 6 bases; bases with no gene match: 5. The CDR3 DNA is TGCAGCGTAGGACTAGCGGGGGGCCCCCAGTTCTTC. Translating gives CSVGLAGGPQFF.

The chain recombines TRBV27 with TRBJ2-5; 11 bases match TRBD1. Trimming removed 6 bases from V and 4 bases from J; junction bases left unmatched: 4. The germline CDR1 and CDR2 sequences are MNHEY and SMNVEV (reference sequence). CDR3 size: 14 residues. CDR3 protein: CASSQGQGAETQYF. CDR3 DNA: TGTGCCAGCAGCCAAGGACAGGGGGCAGAGACCCAGTACTTC.

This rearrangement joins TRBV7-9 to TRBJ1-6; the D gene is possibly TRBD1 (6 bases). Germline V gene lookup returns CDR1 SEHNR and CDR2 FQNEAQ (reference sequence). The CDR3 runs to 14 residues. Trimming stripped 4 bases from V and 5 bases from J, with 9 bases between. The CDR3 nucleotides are TGTGCCAGCAGCTCCTGGACAGATAATTCACCCCTCCACTTT. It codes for CASSSWTDNSPLHF.

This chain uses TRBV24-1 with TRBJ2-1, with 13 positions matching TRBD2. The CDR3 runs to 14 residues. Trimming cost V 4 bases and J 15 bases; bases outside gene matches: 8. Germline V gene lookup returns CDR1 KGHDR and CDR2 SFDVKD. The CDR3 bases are TGTGCCACCAGTGACCTTCGGACTAGCGGGAGTCTGTTCTTC. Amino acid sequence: CATSDLRTSGSLFF.

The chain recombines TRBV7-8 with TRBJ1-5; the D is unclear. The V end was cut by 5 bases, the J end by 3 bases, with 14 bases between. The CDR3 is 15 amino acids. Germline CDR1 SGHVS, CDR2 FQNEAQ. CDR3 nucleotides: TGTGCCAGCAGCCCGATGACACTTCTCAATCAGCCCCAGCATTTT. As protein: CASSPMTLLNQPQHF.

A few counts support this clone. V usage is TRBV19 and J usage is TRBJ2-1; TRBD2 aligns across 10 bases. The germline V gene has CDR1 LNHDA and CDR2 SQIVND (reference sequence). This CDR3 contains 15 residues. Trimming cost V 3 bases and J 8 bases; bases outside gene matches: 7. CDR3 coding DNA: TGTGCCAGTAGTATCCCTGGAGCGGGGGGGGATGAGCAGTTCTTC. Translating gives CASSIPGAGGDEQFF.

CDR3 bases: TGCGCCAGCAGCTTGGCTGTGGCAGGGGGCTATGGCTACACCTTC. Protein: CASSLAVAGGYGYTF. The chain is built from TRBV5-1 and TRBJ1-2; 7 positions agree with TRBD1. CDR1 and CDR2 (germline): SGHRS, YFSETQ. Losses at the gene ends were 0 bases for V and 4 bases for J; bases not matched to a gene: 6. The CDR3 is 15 amino acids.

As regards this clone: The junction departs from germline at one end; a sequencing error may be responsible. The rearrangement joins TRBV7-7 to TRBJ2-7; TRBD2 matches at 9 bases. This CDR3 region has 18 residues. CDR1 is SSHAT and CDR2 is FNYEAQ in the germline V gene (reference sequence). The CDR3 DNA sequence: TGTGCTAGCAGCTTATCCTCTGATGTGACTAGCGGTTACTACGAGCAGTACTTC. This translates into CASSLSSDVTSGYYEQYF.

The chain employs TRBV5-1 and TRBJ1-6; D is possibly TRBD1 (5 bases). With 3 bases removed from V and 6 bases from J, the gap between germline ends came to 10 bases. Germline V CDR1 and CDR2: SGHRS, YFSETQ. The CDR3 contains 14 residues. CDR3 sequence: CASSWGLPNSPLHF. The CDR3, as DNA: TGCGCCAGCAGCTGGGGACTGCCTAATTCACCCCTCCACTTT. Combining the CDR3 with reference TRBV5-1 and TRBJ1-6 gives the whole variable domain KAGVTQTPRYLIKTRGQQVTLSCSPISGHRSVSWYQQTPGQGLQFLFEYFSETQRNKGNFPGRFSGRQFSNSRSEMNVSTLELGDSALYLCASSWGLPNSPLHFGNGTRLTVT.

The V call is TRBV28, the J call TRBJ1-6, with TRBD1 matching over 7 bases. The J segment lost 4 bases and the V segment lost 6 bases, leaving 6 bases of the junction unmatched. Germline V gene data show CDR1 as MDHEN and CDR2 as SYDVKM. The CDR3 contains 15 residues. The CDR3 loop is CASSVGTVYNSPLHF. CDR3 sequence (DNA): TGTGCCAGCAGCGTTGGGACAGTATATAATTCACCCCTCCACTTT.

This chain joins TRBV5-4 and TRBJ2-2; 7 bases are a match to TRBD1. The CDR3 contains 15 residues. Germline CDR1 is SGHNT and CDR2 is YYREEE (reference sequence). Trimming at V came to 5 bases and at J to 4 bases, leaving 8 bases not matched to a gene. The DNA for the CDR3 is TGTGCCAGCAGTTCCGGGACAGATTTCACCGGGGAGCTGTTTTTT. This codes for CASSSGTDFTGELFF.

The CDR3 DNA reads TGTGCCAGCAGCCACAGTTGGGTGAACACCGGGGAGCTGTTTTTT. It is translated as CASSHSWVNTGELFF. The chain is built from TRBV7-6 and TRBJ2-2, with D unclear. The CDR3 consists of 15 residues. The V gene lost 5 bases and the J gene lost 1 base, with 11 bases spanning the gap. Per germline, CDR1 SGHVS and CDR2 FNYEAQ.

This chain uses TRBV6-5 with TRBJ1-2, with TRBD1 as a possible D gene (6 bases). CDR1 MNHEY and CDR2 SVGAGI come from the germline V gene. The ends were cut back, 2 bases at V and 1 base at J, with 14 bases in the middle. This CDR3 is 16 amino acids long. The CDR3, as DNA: TGTGCCAGCAGTTACGCGTCGGGGGGCCATAACTATGGCTACACCTTC. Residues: CASSYASGGHNYGYTF.

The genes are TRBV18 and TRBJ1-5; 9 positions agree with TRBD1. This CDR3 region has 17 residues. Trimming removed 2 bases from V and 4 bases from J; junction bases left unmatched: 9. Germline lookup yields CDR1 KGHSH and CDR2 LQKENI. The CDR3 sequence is CASSPRSDRGMNQPQHF. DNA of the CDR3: TGTGCCAGCTCACCAAGGTCGGACAGGGGAATGAATCAGCCCCAGCATTTT.

The CDR3 DNA sequence: TGCGCCAGCACGACAGGGGCCCTTGTCGGGAACACTGAAGCTTTCTTT. Translation: CASTTGALVGNTEAFF. The V and J genes are TRBV5-1 and TRBJ1-1, with 8 bases matching TRBD1. This CDR3 is 16 amino acids long. J was trimmed by 1 base and V by 6 bases; bases with no gene match: 11. The germline V gene encodes CDR1 SGHRS and CDR2 YFSETQ. The variable domain in full, with the rest retrieved from reference TRBV5-1 and TRBJ1-1, is KAGVTQTPRYLIKTRGQQVTLSCSPISGHRSVSWYQQTPGQGLQFLFEYFSETQRNKGNFPGRFSGRQFSNSRSEMNVSTLELGDSALYLCASTTGALVGNTEAFFGQGTRLTVV.

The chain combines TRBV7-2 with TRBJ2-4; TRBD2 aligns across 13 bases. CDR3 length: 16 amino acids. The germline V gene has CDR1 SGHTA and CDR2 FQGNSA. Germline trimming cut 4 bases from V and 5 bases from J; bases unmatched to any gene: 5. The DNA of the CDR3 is TGTGCCAGCAGCTCGGGACTAGCGGGGCCTCAAAACATTCAGTACTTC. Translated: CASSSGLAGPQNIQYF.

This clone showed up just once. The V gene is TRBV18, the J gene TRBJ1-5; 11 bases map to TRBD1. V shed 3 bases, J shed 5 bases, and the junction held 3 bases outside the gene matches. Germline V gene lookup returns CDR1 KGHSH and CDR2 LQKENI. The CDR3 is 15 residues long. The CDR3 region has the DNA TGTGCCAGCTCACCCAGGGACAGGGGGGATCAGCCCCAGCATTTT. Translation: CASSPRDRGDQPQHF.

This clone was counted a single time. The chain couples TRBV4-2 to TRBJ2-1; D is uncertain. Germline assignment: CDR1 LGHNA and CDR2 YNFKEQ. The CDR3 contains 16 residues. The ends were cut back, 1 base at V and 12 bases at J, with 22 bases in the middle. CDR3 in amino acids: CASSQVTAVYNDGQFF. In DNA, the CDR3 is TGTGCCAGCAGCCAAGTAACAGCAGTGTACAATGATGGGCAGTTCTTC.

The CDR3 DNA reads as TGTGCCAGCAGTAGACCTAGCGGGAACAACAATGAGCAGTTCTTC. As protein: CASSRPSGNNNEQFF. The chain employs TRBV5-4 and TRBJ2-1; the match to TRBD2 covers 9 bases. CDR1 is SGHNT, CDR2 YYREEE, per germline (reference sequence). V was pared by 5 bases and J by 5 bases, with 8 bases of the junction left unmatched. The CDR3 runs to 15 residues.

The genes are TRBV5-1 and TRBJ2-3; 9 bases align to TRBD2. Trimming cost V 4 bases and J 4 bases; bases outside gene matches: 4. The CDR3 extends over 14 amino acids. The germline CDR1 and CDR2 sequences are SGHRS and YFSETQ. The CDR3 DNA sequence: TGCGCCAGCAGCCCGCGGGGGGGTTCAGATACGCAGTATTTT. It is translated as CASSPRGGSDTQYF.

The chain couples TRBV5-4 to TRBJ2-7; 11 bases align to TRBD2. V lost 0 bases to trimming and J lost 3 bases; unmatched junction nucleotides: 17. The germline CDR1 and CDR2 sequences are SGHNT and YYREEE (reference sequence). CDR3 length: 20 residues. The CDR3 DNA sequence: TGTGCCAGCAGCTTGGCCAGGGGGACTAGCGGAAGTTTAAGTGGCTACGAGCAGTACTTC. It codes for CASSLARGTSGSLSGYEQYF.